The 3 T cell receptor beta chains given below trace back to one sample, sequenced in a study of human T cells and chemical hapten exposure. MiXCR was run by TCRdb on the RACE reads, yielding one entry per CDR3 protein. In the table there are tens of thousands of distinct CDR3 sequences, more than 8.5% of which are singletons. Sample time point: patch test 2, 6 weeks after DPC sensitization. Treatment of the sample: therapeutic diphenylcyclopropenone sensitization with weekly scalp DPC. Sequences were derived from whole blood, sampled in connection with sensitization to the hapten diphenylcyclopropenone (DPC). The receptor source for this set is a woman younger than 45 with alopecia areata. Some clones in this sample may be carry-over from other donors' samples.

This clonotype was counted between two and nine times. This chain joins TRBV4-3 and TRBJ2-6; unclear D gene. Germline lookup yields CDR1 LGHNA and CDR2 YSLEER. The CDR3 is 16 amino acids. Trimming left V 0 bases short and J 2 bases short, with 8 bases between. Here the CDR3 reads CASSQDPAPGANVLTF. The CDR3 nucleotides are TGCGCCAGCAGCCAAGATCCAGCCCCTGGGGCCAACGTCCTGACTTTC.

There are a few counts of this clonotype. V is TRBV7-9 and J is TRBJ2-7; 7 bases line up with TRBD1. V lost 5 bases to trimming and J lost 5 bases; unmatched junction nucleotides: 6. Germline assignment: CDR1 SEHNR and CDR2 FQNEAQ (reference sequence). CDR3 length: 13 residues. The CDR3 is CASSERTGHEQYF. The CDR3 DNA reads TGTGCCAGCAGCGAAAGGACAGGCCACGAGCAGTACTTC.

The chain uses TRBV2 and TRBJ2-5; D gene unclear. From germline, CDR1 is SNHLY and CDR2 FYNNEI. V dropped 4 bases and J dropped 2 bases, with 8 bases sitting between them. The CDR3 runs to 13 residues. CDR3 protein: CASSGELQETQYF. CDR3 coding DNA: TGTGCCAGCAGTGGGGAACTTCAAGAGACCCAGTACTTC.